This is a list of T cell receptor beta chains from one sample in a study of T cells in localized non-small cell lung cancer. Assay: immunoSEQ multiplex PCR; the TCRdb copy retains only in-frame clones and omits some. Seen here are about 35,000 clones, around 93% observed once, and the top ten hold about 12%. Here the sequenced sample was peripheral blood mononuclear cells, taken before any cancer treatment. The receptors stem from a female donor of 60 years or more with stage II lung adenocarcinoma. The CDR3 runs from the conserved cysteine through the conserved F or W. A D gene is named only where the DNA matches it firmly. The size of a clone is reported for some rows only, either as once, few or many, or as a class for expanded clones.

size,D,V,length,J,DNA,CDR3
.,.,TRBV21-1,11,TRBJ2-7,TGTGCCAGCAGCAAGAATTACGAGCAGTACTTC,CASSKNYEQYF
.,TRBD2,TRBV9,15,TRBJ2-7,TGTGCCAGCAGCGTGTACACGGGGGGGCAGTACGAGCAGTACTTC,CASSVYTGGQYEQYF
.,.,TRBV7-9,15,TRBJ2-3,TGTGCCAGCAGCTTAGGAATAGGTAGCACAGATACGCAGTATTTT,CASSLGIGSTDTQYF
.,TRBD1,TRBV7-2,13,TRBJ1-2,TGTGCCAGCAGCTCGAGACAGGGAGGCGGCTACACCTTC,CASSSRQGGGYTF
.,.,TRBV5-1,15,TRBJ1-1,TGCGCCAGCAGCTATGGCCTGGGGGCGGACACTGAAGCTTTCTTT,CASSYGLGADTEAFF
medium-sized,.,TRBV4-3,15,TRBJ2-2,TGCGCCAGCAGCTTTGCACAGGGAAACACCGGGGAGCTGTTTTTT,CASSFAQGNTGELFF
.,TRBD2,TRBV5-1,17,TRBJ2-2,TGCGCCAGCAGCGGTAGACTAGCGGGATCATACACCGGGGAGCTGTTTTTT,CASSGRLAGSYTGELFF
.,.,TRBV29-1,11,TRBJ1-2,TGCAGCGGACAGGCCGACTATGGCTACACCTTC,CSGQADYGYTF
.,TRBD1,TRBV15,17,TRBJ2-3,TGTGCCACCAGCAGAGTCCTTCCGGGACAGGGCACAGATACGCAGTATTTT,CATSRVLPGQGTDTQYF
few,TRBD2,TRBV5-1,15,TRBJ2-7,TGCGCCAGCAGCCTGATAAGCGGGAGTTCCTACGAGCAGTACTTC,CASSLISGSSYEQYF
.,TRBD2,TRBV7-6,16,TRBJ2-5,TGTGCCAGCAGCTCGGCGGGGGGGCTTTTCCAAGAGACCCAGTACTTC,CASSSAGGLFQETQYF
.,.,TRBV30,13,TRBJ2-3,TGTGCCTGTGGACGGCTAGTCACAGATACGCAGTATTTT,CACGRLVTDTQYF
.,TRBD1,TRBV5-1,14,TRBJ1-2,TGCGCCAGCAGCCGGGTTGGACAGGGCGAAGGCTACACCTTC,CASSRVGQGEGYTF
.,TRBD2,TRBV19,17,TRBJ2-1,TGTGCCAGTAGTAGGACTACTAGCGGGGGCATCGTCGGTGAGCAGTTCTTC,CASSRTTSGGIVGEQFF
once,.,TRBV30,17,TRBJ1-6,TGTGCCTGGAGTGTAGACAGGAGTAGCTCCTATAATTCACCCCTCCACTTT,CAWSVDRSSSYNSPLHF
.,.,TRBV28,13,TRBJ2-1,TGTGCCACCGAACCCCAGGGTTACAATGAGCAGTTCTTC,CATEPQGYNEQFF
.,.,TRBV4-3,19,TRBJ1-4,TGCGCCAGCAGCCGACCGCCGGCGGGGCGCTCGGAGGGCAATGAAAAACTGTTTTTT,CASSRPPAGRSEGNEKLFF
.,.,TRBV1,16,TRBJ2-1,TGCACCAGCAGCCAAGAGGGACTATACTCCTACAATGAGCAGTTCTTC,CTSSQEGLYSYNEQFF
.,.,TRBV30,15,TRBJ1-5,TGTGCCTGGAGTGATGGGGGCTATAGCAATCAGCCCCAGCATTTT,CAWSDGGYSNQPQHF
.,TRBD1,TRBV19,14,TRBJ2-7,TGTGCCAGTAGTAGGGACAGGGCGGGCTACGAGCAGTACTTC,CASSRDRAGYEQYF
.,TRBD1,TRBV9,15,TRBJ2-1,TGTGCCAGCAGCGTAATGGGGACAGGGTCTTATGAGCAGTTCTTC,CASSVMGTGSYEQFF
.,TRBD1,TRBV13,14,TRBJ1-2,TGTGCCAGCAGGGTCCAGGGGGCCGCTTATGGCTACACCTTC,CASRVQGAAYGYTF
once,.,TRBV20-1,11,TRBJ1-1,TGCAGTGCTAGAAGGCGGGAGGAGGCTTTCTTT,CSARRREEAFF
.,.,TRBV27,15,TRBJ2-1,TGTGCCAGCAGTTTAGGCGGAAACTCCTACAATGAGCAGTTCTTC,CASSLGGNSYNEQFF
few,.,TRBV27,15,TRBJ1-4,TGTGCCAGCAGTTTTCAGAGGGCAGCTAATGAAAAACTGTTTTTT,CASSFQRAANEKLFF
.,TRBD1,TRBV9,13,TRBJ1-1,TGTGCCAGCAGCGTGGGGACAGGGGGCTCAGCTTTCTTT,CASSVGTGGSAFF
.,.,TRBV19,14,TRBJ1-6,TGTGCCAGTACTCAATCAGGTCGTAATTCACCCCTCCACTTT,CASTQSGRNSPLHF
.,.,TRBV19,12,TRBJ1-5,TGTGCCAGTGCCCAGCTTAATCAGCCCCAGCATTTT,CASAQLNQPQHF
.,.,TRBV25-1,13,TRBJ2-1,TGTGCCAGCACAGGGTTGGGTGAGGGTGAGCAGTTCTTC,CASTGLGEGEQFF
.,.,TRBV10-2,19,TRBJ1-3,TGCGCCAGCAGTGAGTCGATAGGGGGTTGGGCCTCCTCTGGAAACACCATATATTTT,CASSESIGGWASSGNTIYF
.,.,TRBV5-8,11,TRBJ2-3,TGTGCCAGCAGCTTGGGAGATACGCAGTATTTT,CASSLGDTQYF
.,.,TRBV5-6,15,TRBJ1-5,TGTGCCAGCAGCCTAGGGGATTATAGCAATCAGCCCCAGCATTTT,CASSLGDYSNQPQHF
once,.,TRBV28,16,TRBJ2-5,TGTGCCAGCAGTTTAATTAGTCGGGGGCCGGAGGAGACCCAGTACTTC,CASSLISRGPEETQYF
.,TRBD2,TRBV11-2,17,TRBJ2-3,TGTGCCAGCAGCAAAGACCCTAGCGGGGGGGCAAGAGATACGCAGTATTTT,CASSKDPSGGARDTQYF
.,TRBD1,TRBV4-3,17,TRBJ1-6,TGCGCCAGCAGCCAAAAACAGGGGAGCTCCTATAATTCACCCCTCCACTTT,CASSQKQGSSYNSPLHF
.,.,TRBV5-4,17,TRBJ2-6,TGTGCCAGCAGCTTGGCAGGCGTCAGGTCTGGGGCCAACGTCCTGACTTTC,CASSLAGVRSGANVLTF
.,.,TRBV7-6,17,TRBJ2-1,TGTGCCAGCAGCTTAAAGGTGGGAACAGTCTCCTACAATGAGCAGTTCTTC,CASSLKVGTVSYNEQFF
.,.,TRBV10-2,15,TRBJ1-1,TGCGCCAGCAGTGCACTCCGGTCGTCTAACACTGAAGCTTTCTTT,CASSALRSSNTEAFF
.,TRBD1,TRBV5-4,13,TRBJ1-2,TGTGCCAGCGTTGACAGGGGCAACTATGGCTACACCTTC,CASVDRGNYGYTF
.,TRBD1,TRBV10-3,13,TRBJ1-2,TGTGCCATCAATAGACAGGGTCTATATGGCTACACCTTC,CAINRQGLYGYTF
.,.,TRBV7-2,14,TRBJ2-2,TGTGCCAGCAGCCTTAGGGGGAGCACCGGGGAGCTGTTTTTT,CASSLRGSTGELFF
.,.,TRBV15,14,TRBJ1-6,TGTGCCACCAGCAGGTTTGGAGGAGATTCACCCCTCCACTTT,CATSRFGGDSPLHF
.,.,TRBV28,14,TRBJ1-1,TGTGCCAGCAGTCCACAGGCTCTGAACACTGAAGCTTTCTTT,CASSPQALNTEAFF
.,.,TRBV2,12,TRBJ2-7,TGTGCCAGTCAGGGAAGAGCCTACGAGCAGTACTTC,CASQGRAYEQYF
.,TRBD2,TRBV7-9,19,TRBJ2-5,TGTGCCAGCAGCTTAGCTAGGAAGCGGGAGGTCAAATCTCAAGAGACCCAGTACTTC,CASSLARKREVKSQETQYF
.,TRBD2,TRBV5-3,18,TRBJ2-1,TGTGCCAGAAGCTGCCCGGGACTAGCGGGGGGCCACTACAATGAGCAGTTCTTC,CARSCPGLAGGHYNEQFF
once,.,TRBV2,13,TRBJ2-2,TGTGCCAGCAGTGAACAGCGGAGCGGGGAGCTGTTTTTT,CASSEQRSGELFF
.,.,TRBV10-3,15,TRBJ2-2,TGTGCCATCAGTTTAGGCCAGCCGAACACCGGGGAGCTGTTTTTT,CAISLGQPNTGELFF
.,.,TRBV7-2,13,TRBJ1-2,TGTGCCAGCAGTTTAGCGGACGGCTATGGCTACACCTTC,CASSLADGYGYTF
.,.,TRBV28,12,TRBJ2-7,TGTGCCACCAGGGCAGAAATTGACGAGCAGTACTTC,CATRAEIDEQYF
.,TRBD2,TRBV30,14,TRBJ2-7,TGTGCCTGGAGTGTGTCCCGGGGGGCCTACGAGCAGTACTTC,CAWSVSRGAYEQYF
.,.,TRBV7-9,14,TRBJ1-6,TGTGCCAGCAGACTCATGGAGTACAATTCACCCCTCCACTTT,CASRLMEYNSPLHF
.,.,TRBV7-8,16,TRBJ1-6,TGTGCCAGCAGCTTATCGCTTAGCATCTATAATTCACCCCTCCACTTT,CASSLSLSIYNSPLHF
.,TRBD2,TRBV6-6,16,TRBJ2-3,TGTGCCAGCAGCCCACTCACTAGCGGGGGCACAGATACGCAGTATTTT,CASSPLTSGGTDTQYF
.,.,TRBV11-2,17,TRBJ1-3,TGTGCCAGCAGCCCAGGATTGGGGTTTGACTCTGGAAACACCATATATTTT,CASSPGLGFDSGNTIYF
.,TRBD1,TRBV11-3,12,TRBJ2-3,TGTGCCAGCAGCACCAGACAGGGACCGCAGTATTTT,CASSTRQGPQYF
.,TRBD1,TRBV5-1,14,TRBJ1-2,TGCGCCAGCAGCTTGACACAGGGGACCTATGGCTACACCTTC,CASSLTQGTYGYTF
.,.,TRBV7-2,13,TRBJ1-2,TGTGCCAGCAGCTTACCCGGGGGCTATGGCTACACCTTC,CASSLPGGYGYTF
once,.,TRBV6-5,16,TRBJ1-2,TGTGCCAGCAGTTCTCCGAGGCAGGGAGGCGACTATGGCTACACCTTC,CASSSPRQGGDYGYTF